These 12 T cell receptor beta chains came from one sample sequenced in a study of post-analysis software for immune sequencing data. Overall study results and limits: Controls showed lower frequencies than patients for five TRBV segments, and TRBV5-6, TRBV5-1 and TRBV20-1 were among these.

Included in the TCR beta cDNA libraries were unique molecular identifiers. Using its own MiXCR run on the PCR reads, TCRdb lists one record per CDR3 protein. This sample has roughly 670,000 distinct CDR3 sequences, with approximately 60% found just once. For these receptors, no antigen is known. Sequencing used blood. The receptors derive from a girl aged 2 to 9 with multiple sclerosis.

The chain couples TRBV29-1 to TRBJ2-5, with D possibly matching TRBD2 (5 bases). V shed 6 bases and J shed 5 bases, with 13 bases lying between them. CDR1 is SQVTM, CDR2 ANQGSEA, per germline. The CDR3 extends over 12 amino acids. The CDR3 DNA reads TGCAGCGTATTGGAGGATGCGGAGACCCAGTACTTC. This sequence encodes CSVLEDAETQYF.

CDR3 loop: CSARSGWPTDTQYF. The CDR3 region has the DNA TGCAGTGCTAGGAGCGGGTGGCCCACAGATACGCAGTATTTT. The gene calls are TRBV20-1 and TRBJ2-3; weak D call: TRBD2 (6 bases). The CDR3 runs 14 residues. Trimming stripped 3 bases from V and 2 bases from J, with 12 bases between. CDR1 is DFQATT, CDR2 SNEGSKA, per germline (reference sequence).

This clonotype was counted a few times. V is TRBV7-9 and J is TRBJ1-4, with D tentatively TRBD1 (6 bases). The CDR3 covers 16 residues. Germline lookup yields CDR1 SEHNR and CDR2 FQNEAQ (reference sequence). V gave up 6 bases and J gave up 6 bases, with 20 bases separating them. This CDR3 reads CASSTSAGTQDEKLFF. In DNA, the CDR3 is TGTGCCAGCAGTACATCGGCAGGGACACAGGATGAAAAACTGTTTTTT. Variable domain in full (rest from reference TRBV7-9 and TRBJ1-4): DTGVSQNPRHKITKRGQNVTFRCDPISEHNRLYWYRQTLGQGPEFLTYFQNEAQLEKSRLLSDRFSAERPKGSFSTLEIQRTEQGDSAMYLCASSTSAGTQDEKLFFGSGTQLSVL.

The chain employs TRBV30 and TRBJ2-1; TRBD1 or TRBD2 may be the D gene (5 bases each). In germline, CDR1 is GTSNPN, CDR2 SVGIG (reference sequence). The germline V and J ends were trimmed by 0 bases and 13 bases, with 10 bases remaining between them. The CDR3 is 11 residues long. The CDR3 spells CAWSVGTTQFF. The DNA for the CDR3 is TGTGCCTGGAGTGTCGGGACCACACAGTTCTTC.

The rearrangement uses TRBV7-2 and TRBJ2-7; D possibly corresponds to TRBD2 (6 bases). Trimming shortened V by 1 base and J by 0 bases, and 13 bases separated the two germline ends. CDR1 SGHTA and CDR2 FQGNSA come from the germline V gene. The CDR3 length is 16 residues. The CDR3 region is CASSLVAGLSSYEQYF. The CDR3, as DNA: TGTGCCAGCAGCTTAGTCGCGGGACTCAGCTCCTACGAGCAGTACTTC.

The rearrangement uses TRBV7-2 and TRBJ2-1, with D perhaps matching TRBD1 (6 bases). V lost 5 bases, J lost 9 bases, and 20 bases lay in between. CDR1 and CDR2 from the germline V gene are SGHTA and FQGNSA. The CDR3 totals 15 residues. In DNA form, the CDR3 reads TGTGCCAGCAGCGCCCGGGACATAATCCGAAGTGAGCAGTTCTTC. This codes for CASSARDIIRSEQFF. The variable domain in full, with the rest retrieved from reference TRBV7-2 and TRBJ2-1, is GAGVSQSPSNKVTEKGKDVELRCDPISGHTALYWYRQSLGQGLEFLIYFQGNSAPDKSGLPSDRFSAERTGGSVSTLTIQRTQQEDSAVYLCASSARDIIRSEQFFGPGTRLTVL.

The chain joins TRBV7-3 to TRBJ2-1, with D tentatively TRBD2 (6 bases). Germline V gene lookup returns CDR1 SGHTA and CDR2 FQGTGA. The CDR3 totals 13 residues. Trimming shortened V by 2 bases and J by 7 bases, and 9 bases separated the two germline ends. The CDR3 sequence is CASSLETRNEQFF. CDR3 bases: TGTGCCAGCAGCTTAGAGACTAGGAATGAGCAGTTCTTC.

V and J are TRBV20-1 and TRBJ1-2; D gene ambiguous. Germline V gene data show CDR1 as DFQATT and CDR2 as SNEGSKA (reference sequence). This CDR3 comprises 11 residues. The V gene lost 6 bases and the J gene lost 7 bases, with 12 bases spanning the gap. The CDR3 spells CSAAVYGGYTF. The CDR3, as DNA: TGCAGTGCGGCTGTATACGGTGGCTACACCTTC.

The gene calls are TRBV5-1 and TRBJ2-5; 7 positions match TRBD1. CDR3 length: 17 amino acids. V shed 4 bases and J 6 bases; nucleotides not matched to a gene: 18. CDR1 and CDR2 (germline): SGHRS, YFSETQ. The CDR3 sequence is CASSPQFSRGSMKTQYF. For the CDR3, the DNA is TGCGCCAGCAGCCCCCAATTTAGCAGGGGGTCTATGAAGACCCAGTACTTC.

The chain carries TRBV7-2 and TRBJ1-1; D is unresolved. This CDR3 comprises 13 residues. Deletions cut 8 bases from V and 6 bases from J, with 16 bases between. Germline V gene lookup returns CDR1 SGHTA and CDR2 FQGNSA. As DNA, the CDR3 is TGTGCCAGCGGTGAGGGTAGAGTTTCTGAAGCTTTCTTT. Protein sequence: CASGEGRVSEAFF.

The chain links TRBV20-1 to TRBJ2-7, with unresolved D. The CDR3 sequence is 14 residues long. V gave up 6 bases and J gave up 3 bases, with 18 bases separating them. CDR1 and CDR2 (germline): DFQATT, SNEGSKA (reference sequence). CDR3 nucleotides: TGCAGTGCGGTTGCTCCCGGTTTACTCTACGAGCAGTACTTC. Protein product: CSAVAPGLLYEQYF.

The chain couples TRBV10-3 to TRBJ2-7; possibly TRBD1 or TRBD2 for D (5 bases each). There are 16 residues in the CDR3. Germline CDR1 is ENHRY and CDR2 is SYGVKD. V was trimmed by 3 bases and J by 1 base, leaving 16 bases between them. CDR3 protein: CAISDMGRRTSYEQYF. CDR3 nucleotide sequence: TGTGCCATCAGTGACATGGGACGGAGGACGTCCTACGAGCAGTACTTC.